This is a list of T cell receptor beta chains from one sample in a study of cytomegalovirus exposure and HLA in healthy donors. This table comes from immunoSEQ multiplex PCR, and its TCRdb copy is limited to in-frame clones, with some not included. This table has 150,000 to 190,000 clones, approximately 81% appearing once. Sequenced input: PBMCs. The receptor set was obtained from a woman in her late teens or twenties in good health and CMV-seronegative. CDR3s include the opening cysteine and the closing phenylalanine or tryptophan. The order of the fields is V gene, J gene, clone size, CDR3 protein. Clone size is given for some rows only: seen once, a few or many times, or a class if the clone is expanded.

v_call: TRBV9; j_call: TRBJ1-3; clone_size: .; cdr3_aa: CASSGSGAREFFTGNTIYF
v_call: TRBV7-2; j_call: TRBJ1-3; clone_size: .; cdr3_aa: CASSLDRAGNTIYF
v_call: TRBV28; j_call: TRBJ1-2; clone_size: .; cdr3_aa: CASSPRDYGYTF
v_call: TRBV9; j_call: TRBJ2-5; clone_size: .; cdr3_aa: CASSLGGLAAETQYF
v_call: TRBV10-3; j_call: TRBJ1-1; clone_size: .; cdr3_aa: CAISEFGGEATEAFF
v_call: TRBV2; j_call: TRBJ1-4; clone_size: .; cdr3_aa: CASSEQGLNEKLFF
v_call: TRBV5-1; j_call: TRBJ2-1; clone_size: .; cdr3_aa: CASSLGAGRTPYNEQFF
v_call: TRBV11-3; j_call: TRBJ2-1; clone_size: .; cdr3_aa: CASSLASGIEQFF
v_call: TRBV9; j_call: TRBJ2-1; clone_size: .; cdr3_aa: CASSLNSGEQFF
v_call: TRBV5-4; j_call: .; clone_size: .; cdr3_aa: CASSLVISGAYEQYF
v_call: TRBV10-1; j_call: TRBJ2-2; clone_size: .; cdr3_aa: CASSDWQGPAGELFF
v_call: TRBV4-3; j_call: TRBJ2-7; clone_size: .; cdr3_aa: CASSQDHDTYEQYF
v_call: TRBV9; j_call: TRBJ2-2; clone_size: .; cdr3_aa: CASSPTSGANTGELFF
v_call: TRBV5-5; j_call: TRBJ1-4; clone_size: once; cdr3_aa: CASSTPGQGGEKLFF
v_call: TRBV6-5; j_call: TRBJ1-5; clone_size: .; cdr3_aa: CASSSYRDSQPQHF
v_call: TRBV11-3; j_call: TRBJ2-7; clone_size: .; cdr3_aa: CASSFTSPPDCQVSEQYF
v_call: TRBV11-2; j_call: TRBJ1-3; clone_size: .; cdr3_aa: CASSLRQFSGNTIYF
v_call: TRBV2; j_call: TRBJ2-5; clone_size: .; cdr3_aa: CASSYATGGGSQYF
v_call: TRBV29-1; j_call: TRBJ2-3; clone_size: once; cdr3_aa: CSVEAGLATGRDTQYF
v_call: TRBV25-1; j_call: TRBJ2-7; clone_size: few; cdr3_aa: CASSATGTGSKEQYF
v_call: TRBV10-3; j_call: TRBJ1-5; clone_size: .; cdr3_aa: CAISATGGNSNQPQHF
v_call: TRBV5-3; j_call: TRBJ2-5; clone_size: once; cdr3_aa: CARSLAKASGREYQETQYF
v_call: TRBV2; j_call: TRBJ1-2; clone_size: .; cdr3_aa: CASSEWSGDYGYTF
v_call: TRBV10-3; j_call: TRBJ2-3; clone_size: once; cdr3_aa: CAMAGAGTDTQYF